Listed here is a single T cell receptor (beta chain). Antigen: not known. This sample is drawn from a study of post-analysis software for immune sequencing data. Overall study: As for disease course, relapsing-remitting, secondary progressive and progressive-relapsing multiple sclerosis were all included. Study findings and constraints: Multiple sclerosis patients showed significantly lower normalized Chao1 diversity than controls did. With TRBV5-6, TRBV5-1 and TRBV20-1 included, about five TRBV segments were more frequent in patients than in controls. Pronounced co-clustering by F measure was evident among identically batched samples.

V was pared by 1 base and J by 2 bases, with 23 bases between. The germline V gene has CDR1 SGHRS and CDR2 YFSETQ. The length of the CDR3 is 19 residues. The TCR beta cDNA libraries contained unique molecular identifiers. MiXCR, applied by TCRdb to the PCR reads, yields one record per CDR3 protein. The sample shows 750,000 to 950,000 distinct CDR3 sequences, about 45% of them seen only once. This clonotype originated in a girl under 18 with multiple sclerosis. The specimen was blood. This chain joins TRBV5-1 and TRBJ2-3; D is possibly TRBD2 (6 bases). As DNA, the CDR3 is TGCGCCAGCAGCTTGCCACCGCTTATGGATAGCGGATACACAGATACGCAGTATTTT. This sequence encodes CASSLPPLMDSGYTDTQYF. Supplemented by reference TRBV5-1 and TRBJ2-3, the full variable domain reads KAGVTQTPRYLIKTRGQQVTLSCSPISGHRSVSWYQQTPGQGLQFLFEYFSETQRNKGNFPGRFSGRQFSNSRSEMNVSTLELGDSALYLCASSLPPLMDSGYTDTQYFGPGTRLTVL.